This TCR beta chain was retrieved from a study of T cells after yellow fever vaccination. Overall study context: With SMART-Seq v4 Ultra Low Input, the fractions containing low cell numbers were prepared.

There are many counts of this clonotype. CDR3 length equals 16 residues. Germline values: CDR1 SGDLS, CDR2 YYNGEE. Unmatched junction bases numbered 4, after V lost 0 bases and J lost 5 bases. One entry per CDR3 protein results from TCRdb running MiXCR on the 5' RACE reads. The sample includes tens of thousands of distinct CDR3 sequences, 5.5% to 8% seen only once; the top ten take 20% to 25%. The TCR was taken from a man aged 25-40 years who received the YFV17D yellow fever vaccine. The sample was PBMCs, either bulk or a sorted T-cell subset (CD4+, CD8+, memory, or dextramer-sorted; not recorded which), taken on the day of the yellow fever booster vaccination. This chain links TRBV9 with TRBJ2-1, with 11 nucleotides matching TRBD2. This CDR3 reads CASSVGGLAVNNEQFF. The DNA for the CDR3 is TGTGCCAGCAGCGTAGGGGGACTAGCGGTAAACAATGAGCAGTTCTTC.